This TCR beta chain was identified during a study of control samples from healthy donors and cancer patients. The V and J ends lost 3 bases and 1 base respectively, with 13 bases between them. Germline lookup yields CDR1 KGHSH and CDR2 LQKENI. The CDR3 spans 16 residues. The protocol was immunoSEQ multiplex PCR, while the TCRdb copy is restricted to in-frame clones and leaves out a portion. The table includes 85,000 to 120,000 clones, about 91% detected once. The sequenced sample consisted of blood. The chain joins TRBV18 to TRBJ1-5; D is perhaps TRBD1 (5 bases). The sequence was collected from a woman younger than 35 in good health. In DNA form, the CDR3 reads TGTGCCAGCTCACCCCTCCCGGGGGGAAGCAATCAGCCCCAGCATTTT. This codes for CASSPLPGGSNQPQHF.